The 21 T cell receptor beta chains given below trace back to one sample, sequenced in a study of CD8 T cells in Susac syndrome. An amount of RNA that ranged from 0.5 to 1 ug was reverse transcribed with random hexamers. TCRdb independently ran MiXCR on the immunoSEQ multiplex PCR reads; one entry per CDR3 protein. The sample contains some 99,000 distinct CDR3 sequences, 96% of which appear only once. The specimen sequenced was CD4+ T cells from PBMCs. The receptors shown here come from a human donor in good health.

The rearrangement links TRBV4-1 to TRBJ2-7; 9 nucleotides align to TRBD1. Germline V gene lookup returns CDR1 MGHRA and CDR2 YSYEKL. V dropped 1 base and J dropped 3; count of bases not matched to a gene: 4. This CDR3 is built from 15 residues. The DNA for the CDR3 is TGCGCCAGCAGCCAAGGACAGGGGGTAGGCTACGAGCAGTACTTC. Translating it yields CASSQGQGVGYEQYF.

This chain links TRBV24-1 with TRBJ2-1; 12 nucleotides match TRBD2. From germline, CDR1 is KGHDR and CDR2 SFDVKD. The CDR3 sequence is 16 residues long. With V trimmed by 2 bases and J by 8 bases, 6 bases remained unmatched. CDR3 sequence: CATSDSRTSGTYEQFF. The DNA of the CDR3 is TGTGCCACCAGTGATTCAAGGACTAGCGGGACCTATGAGCAGTTCTTC.

The chain has TRBV18 and TRBJ2-7, with a possible D match to TRBD1 (6 bases). The CDR3 has 17 amino acids. Germline loops: CDR1 KGHSH, CDR2 LQKENI. The V and J ends lost 3 bases and 4 bases respectively, with 22 bases between them. The DNA for the CDR3 is TGTGCCAGCTCACCGATTGCAGGGGCTCTCTCCGGATACGAGCAGTACTTC. It codes for CASSPIAGALSGYEQYF. Combining the CDR3 with reference TRBV18 and TRBJ2-7 gives the whole variable domain NAGVMQNPRHLVRRRGQEARLRCSPMKGHSHVYWYRQLPEEGLKFMVYLQKENIIDESGMPKERFSAEFPKEGPSILRIQQVVRGDSAAYFCASSPIAGALSGYEQYFGPGTRLTVT.

The chain combines TRBV27 with TRBJ2-2; 12 bases match TRBD2. The J segment lost 5 bases and the V segment lost 6 bases, leaving 7 bases of the junction unmatched. The length of the CDR3 is 16 residues. Germline V gene lookup returns CDR1 MNHEY and CDR2 SMNVEV (reference sequence). Written as DNA, the CDR3 is TGTGCCAGCAGAAGTGGTGGACTAGCGGGAACCGGGGAGCTGTTTTTT. Protein sequence: CASRSGGLAGTGELFF.

The chain recombines TRBV7-9 with TRBJ1-1; D remains unclear. Germline CDR1 SEHNR, CDR2 FQNEAQ (reference sequence). Deletions cut 1 base from V and 4 bases from J, with 7 bases between. The CDR3 has 13 amino acids. The CDR3 is CASSLELGTEAFF. The CDR3 nucleotides are TGTGCCAGCAGCTTAGAACTGGGCACTGAAGCTTTCTTT.

The rearrangement uses TRBV6-6 and TRBJ1-1, with TRBD1 identical over 8 bases. The trim removed 5 bases at V and 1 base at J, leaving 3 bases unmatched. Germline values: CDR1 MNHNY, CDR2 SVGAGI (reference sequence). The CDR3 has 14 amino acids. The CDR3 coding sequence is TGTGCCAGCAGTGAGACAGGGGCGAACACTGAAGCTTTCTTT. Its translation is CASSETGANTEAFF.

The V and J genes are TRBV7-9 and TRBJ2-3, with D unclear. The CDR3 totals 16 residues. Trimming cost V 6 bases and J 0 bases, with 16 bases left between them. Looked up from germline, CDR1 is SEHNR and CDR2 is FQNEAQ (reference sequence). CDR3 in DNA: TGTGCCAGCAGTCCCGCCGGGCGGATTAGCACAGATACGCAGTATTTT. Translation: CASSPAGRISTDTQYF.

The chain uses TRBV19 and TRBJ1-1, with D possibly being TRBD1 (5 bases). V was pared by 3 bases and J by 8 bases, with 13 bases between. The CDR3 has 13 amino acids. CDR1 and CDR2 (germline): LNHDA, SQIVND (reference sequence). This chain's CDR3 is CASSIQGIGEAFF. Here the CDR3 DNA reads TGTGCCAGTAGTATTCAGGGTATAGGAGAAGCTTTCTTT.

This chain uses TRBV25-1 with TRBJ2-5; the D gene is possibly TRBD1 (6 bases). The CDR3 extends over 16 amino acids. The V gene lost 1 base and the J gene lost 5 bases, with 17 bases spanning the gap. Germline V gives CDR1 MGHDK, CDR2 SYGVNS. The CDR3, as DNA: TGTGCCAGCAGTGAATTAGATCTGGGGGCCAGGGAGACCCAGTACTTC. Its translation: CASSELDLGARETQYF.

The CDR3 DNA sequence: TGTGCCAGCAGACTGAACGGGGGCAAGTCCTACGAGCAGTACTTC. Protein sequence: CASRLNGGKSYEQYF. The chain joins TRBV12-3 or TRBV12-4 to TRBJ2-7; D could derive from TRBD1 or TRBD2 (6 bases each). The CDR3 runs to 15 residues. Trimming left V 6 bases short and J 1 base short, with 16 bases between.

The chain combines TRBV5-4 with TRBJ1-2; D possibly corresponds to TRBD1 (6 bases). Trimming pared 3 bases from V and 4 bases from J, leaving 16 bases between. The length of the CDR3 is 15 residues. The germline V gene has CDR1 SGHNT and CDR2 YYREEE (reference sequence). CDR3 in DNA: TGTGCCAGCAGCTCGTCCGGGGGGCTGGGCTATGGCTACACCTTC. This translates into CASSSSGGLGYGYTF.

V and J are TRBV27 and TRBJ2-3, with 7 bases matching TRBD2. CDR1 and CDR2 (germline): MNHEY, SMNVEV (reference sequence). CDR3 length: 16 amino acids. The trim removed 5 bases at V and 0 bases at J, leaving 8 bases unmatched. This CDR3 reads CASSHMSGASTDTQYF. In DNA form, the CDR3 reads TGTGCCAGCAGTCACATGAGCGGGGCTAGCACAGATACGCAGTATTTT.

The chain couples TRBV12-3 or TRBV12-4 to TRBJ1-5; TRBD1 agrees at 8 bases. The CDR3 loop spans 15 amino acids. V dropped 6 bases and J dropped 3; count of bases not matched to a gene: 7. The CDR3: CASSLQGGNNQPQHF. CDR3 nucleotide sequence: TGTGCCAGCAGCCTACAGGGGGGAAACAATCAGCCCCAGCATTTT.

This sequence joins TRBV7-9 and TRBJ1-6; tentatively, D is TRBD1 (5 bases). Germline CDR1 is SEHNR and CDR2 is FQNEAQ (reference sequence). The CDR3 length is 15 residues. V was clipped by 5 bases and J by 7 bases, with 15 bases between them. The CDR3 DNA is TGTGCCAGCAGCCCTGAAGGGGATGGCAATTCACCCCTCCACTTT. This gives the protein CASSPEGDGNSPLHF.

The genes are TRBV9 and TRBJ2-7; 8 bases line up with TRBD1. V lost 3 bases to trimming and J lost 5 bases; unmatched junction nucleotides: 10. CDR3 length: 15 amino acids. Germline assignment: CDR1 SGDLS and CDR2 YYNGEE. The CDR3 is CASSARTGTGNEQYF. The DNA for the CDR3 is TGTGCCAGCAGCGCTAGGACAGGGACGGGGAACGAGCAGTACTTC.

CDR3 in amino acids: CASSLRTDYNSPLHF. Written as DNA, the CDR3 is TGTGCCAGCAGCTTACGAACAGATTATAATTCACCCCTCCACTTT. The V gene is TRBV7-8, the J gene TRBJ1-6; D remains ambiguous. This CDR3 has 15 amino acids. Germline values: CDR1 SGHVS, CDR2 FQNEAQ. V was cut by 2 bases and J by 4 bases, with 9 bases left in between.

Only one count was recorded for this clonotype. This sequence joins TRBV19 and TRBJ2-3; no clear D gene. This CDR3 region has 13 residues. Trimming cost V 6 bases and J 1 base, with 8 bases left between them. CDR1 and CDR2 from the germline V gene are LNHDA and SQIVND (reference sequence). For the CDR3, the DNA is TGTGCCAGTAGGGTCGGCGGCACAGATACGCAGTATTTT. Encoded protein: CASRVGGTDTQYF.

The chain has TRBV29-1 and TRBJ2-5, with 7 bases identical to TRBD2. V dropped 3 bases and J dropped 4; count of bases not matched to a gene: 5. There are 13 residues in the CDR3. The V gene's germline CDR1 is SQVTM and CDR2 ANQGSEA. CDR3 DNA sequence: TGCAGCGTTGAGGTGCGGGAGCTAGAGACCCAGTACTTC. This codes for CSVEVRELETQYF.

The V call is TRBV29-1, the J call TRBJ2-7; tentative D call: TRBD1 (6 bases). V was shortened by 0 bases and J by 7 bases, with 19 bases between the two germline ends. The CDR3 loop spans 15 amino acids. Germline-derived CDR1 and CDR2 are SQVTM and ANQGSEA. The DNA for the CDR3 is TGCAGCGTTGAAGAACCACAGGGAAGGTCGGGAGAGCAGTACTTC. Translating it yields CSVEEPQGRSGEQYF.

This chain uses TRBV29-1 with TRBJ1-5; 11 bases are a match to TRBD1. V lost 8 bases and J lost 1; bases outside the gene matches: 13. Per germline, CDR1 SQVTM and CDR2 ANQGSEA. CDR3 size: 17 residues. CDR3 sequence (DNA): TGCAGCCTTAATACCCAGGGACAGGGGGTGAGCAATCAGCCCCAGCATTTT. Protein: CSLNTQGQGVSNQPQHF.

The CDR3 DNA is TGTGCCAGTAGCCGCCCCGGGACAGGAGCCTACGAGCAGTACTTC. This codes for CASSRPGTGAYEQYF. The chain uses TRBV19 and TRBJ2-7; 8 nucleotides match TRBD1. Germline V CDR1 and CDR2: LNHDA, SQIVND (reference sequence). V trimming: 6 bases; J trimming: 2 bases; junction bases outside the gene matches: 9. This CDR3 is built from 15 residues.